Listed here are 14 T cell receptor beta chains from one sample, sequenced in a study of blood T cell repertoires in COVID-19. Assay used: immunoSEQ multiplex PCR; TCRdb lists only in-frame clones, some missing. The sample carries 110,000 or so clones, less than 85% recorded once. The sample taken for sequencing was peripheral blood. These receptors all come from a human donor in a cohort sampled during active COVID-19.

This clone was counted a single time. V and J are TRBV3-1 (or the pseudogene TRBV3-2) and TRBJ2-2; no firm D call. This CDR3 contains 14 residues. Between the trimmed V and J ends, which lost 9 bases and 0 bases, there was a span of 11 bases. Germline loops: CDR1 LGHDT, CDR2 YNNKEL (reference sequence). CDR3 region: CASSGDPNTGELFF. Written as DNA, the CDR3 is TGTGCCAGTTCCGGAGACCCGAACACCGGGGAGCTGTTTTTT.

The chain links TRBV28 to TRBJ1-6; D call uncertain. Trimming removed 3 bases from V and 10 bases from J, with 10 bases in between. Germline-derived CDR1 and CDR2 are MDHEN and SYDVKM. CDR3 length: 13 residues. The CDR3 DNA sequence: TGTGCCAGCAGTTTCCCAGGCCACTCACCCCTCCACTTT. The encoded protein is CASSFPGHSPLHF.

By sample fraction, this clone is medium-sized. The chain employs TRBV19 and TRBJ2-1; TRBD1 agrees at 10 bases. V lost 11 bases and J lost 7; bases outside the gene matches: 8. Looked up from germline, CDR1 is LNHDA and CDR2 is SQIVND (reference sequence). CDR3 length: 13 residues. CDR3 nucleotide sequence: TGTGCCTGCGGGACAGGGGTTGGAAATGAGCAGTTCTTC. Translated: CACGTGVGNEQFF.

V gene TRBV5-6 combines with J gene TRBJ1-5; a possible D gene is TRBD1 (6 bases). Trimming stripped 3 bases from V and 5 bases from J, with 15 bases between. Germline V CDR1 and CDR2: SGHDT, YYEEEE. The CDR3 runs to 15 residues. For the CDR3, the DNA is TGTGCCAGCAGCTCTAGGACAGCCTTATATCAGCCCCAGCATTTT. Its protein product is CASSSRTALYQPQHF.

This clone was counted between two and nine times. The V call is TRBV11-3, the J call TRBJ2-1, with 7 positions matching TRBD2. The CDR3 consists of 13 residues. CDR1 and CDR2 (germline): SGHNT, YENEEA. Germline trimming cut 3 bases from V and 5 bases from J; bases unmatched to any gene: 1. This CDR3 is CASSFGGNNEQFF. Here the CDR3 DNA reads TGTGCCAGCAGCTTCGGGGGGAACAATGAGCAGTTCTTC.

This rearrangement joins TRBV5-1 to TRBJ2-3, with 7 positions matching TRBD2. CDR3 length equals 15 residues. V trimming: 0 bases; J trimming: 1 base; junction bases outside the gene matches: 2. CDR1 and CDR2 from the germline V gene are SGHRS and YFSETQ. The CDR3 loop reads CASSLGLAGTDTQYF. The CDR3 nucleotides read TGCGCCAGCAGCTTGGGGCTAGCGGGCACAGATACGCAGTATTTT.

The V and J genes are TRBV28 and TRBJ1-6; D is possibly TRBD1 (5 bases). The germline gives CDR1 MDHEN, CDR2 SYDVKM. V dropped 8 bases and J dropped 8 bases, with 13 bases sitting between them. The CDR3 runs 13 residues. The CDR3 is CASGGTAHSPLHF. CDR3 bases: TGTGCCAGCGGAGGGACCGCCCATTCACCCCTCCACTTT.

This chain uses TRBV27 with TRBJ2-3, with a possible D match to TRBD2 (5 bases). V gave up 5 bases and J gave up 1 base, with 13 bases separating them. Germline lookup yields CDR1 MNHEY and CDR2 SMNVEV (reference sequence). This CDR3 is built from 15 residues. CDR3 amino acids: CASSALGVGTDTQYF. The CDR3 nucleotides read TGTGCCAGCAGTGCTCTCGGGGTTGGCACAGATACGCAGTATTTT.

The chain employs TRBV9 and TRBJ1-5; D is undetermined. This CDR3 contains 14 residues. V was clipped by 0 bases and J by 2 bases, with 6 bases between them. The germline CDR1 and CDR2 sequences are SGDLS and YYNGEE. The CDR3 sequence: CASSVGGGNQPQHF. Here the CDR3 DNA reads TGTGCCAGCAGCGTAGGGGGAGGCAATCAGCCCCAGCATTTT.

This clone was observed a single time. The chain employs TRBV30 and TRBJ1-2; a possible D gene is TRBD1 (5 bases). V was pared by 4 bases and J by 3 bases, with 12 bases between. The CDR3 spans 13 residues. CDR1 is GTSNPN and CDR2 is SVGIG in the germline V gene (reference sequence). CDR3: CAWTLGPDYGYTF. The DNA for the CDR3 is TGTGCCTGGACCCTGGGGCCAGACTATGGCTACACCTTC. The full variable domain, completed using reference TRBV30 and TRBJ1-2, is SQTIHQWPATLVQPVGSPLSLECTVEGTSNPNLYWYRQAAGRGLQLLFYSVGIGQISSEVPQNLSASRPQDRQFILSSKKLLLSDSGFYLCAWTLGPDYGYTFGSGTRLTVV.

V is TRBV5-6 and J is TRBJ1-1; D is unresolved. Trimming removed 1 base at V and 1 base at J, with 8 bases between. Germline CDR1 SGHDT, CDR2 YYEEEE. The CDR3 loop spans 14 amino acids. CDR3 in DNA: TGTGCCAGCAGCTTGCACACTAAGAACACTGAAGCTTTCTTT. Its protein product is CASSLHTKNTEAFF.

The chain couples TRBV5-1 to TRBJ1-2; D might be TRBD1 (5 bases). CDR1 and CDR2 from the germline V gene are SGHRS and YFSETQ. This CDR3 has 13 amino acids. The V end was cut by 1 base, the J end by 7 bases, with 11 bases between. DNA for the CDR3: TGCGCCAGCAGCTTGTCGGGGGTCCCTGGCTACACCTTC. Its translation: CASSLSGVPGYTF.

The rearrangement joins TRBV4-3 to TRBJ1-4, with D perhaps matching TRBD1 (5 bases). The CDR3 contains 15 residues. V dropped 4 bases and J dropped 5 bases, with 14 bases sitting between them. The germline CDR1 and CDR2 sequences are LGHNA and YSLEER. This CDR3 reads CASSRRAGGNEKLFF. CDR3 nucleotides: TGCGCCAGCAGCCGCCGGGCGGGGGGAAATGAAAAACTGTTTTTT.

The chain couples TRBV19 to TRBJ2-1, with D perhaps TRBD2 (6 bases). Trimming stripped 5 bases from V and 7 bases from J, with 12 bases between. Per germline, CDR1 LNHDA and CDR2 SQIVND (reference sequence). The CDR3 sequence is 13 residues long. CDR3 sequence reads: CASSPLGGNEQFF. CDR3 DNA sequence: TGTGCCAGTAGTCCCCTTGGGGGGAATGAGCAGTTCTTC.